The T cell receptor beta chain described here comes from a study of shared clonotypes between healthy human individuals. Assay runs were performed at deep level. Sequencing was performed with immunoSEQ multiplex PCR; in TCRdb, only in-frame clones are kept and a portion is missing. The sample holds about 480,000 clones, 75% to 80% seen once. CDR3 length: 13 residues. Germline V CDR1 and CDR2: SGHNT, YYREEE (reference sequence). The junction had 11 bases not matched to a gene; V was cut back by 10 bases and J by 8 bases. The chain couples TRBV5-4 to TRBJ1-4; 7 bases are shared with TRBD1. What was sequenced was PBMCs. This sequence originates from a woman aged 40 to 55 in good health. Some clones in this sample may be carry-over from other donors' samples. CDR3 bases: TGTGCCGCCAAGGACAGGACGGGGGAAAAACTGTTTTTT. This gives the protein CAAKDRTGEKLFF.